This TCR beta chain originates from a study of CD8+ T cells in alopecia areata. Findings of the study overall: The study also sequences resident alphabeta T cells of normal skin in scalp samples. In lesional scalp, particularly from alopecia totalis/universalis, clonality was higher than in normal scalp.

As the sequencing template, cDNA was produced by extracting RNA and reverse transcribing it. Generated by immunoSEQ multiplex PCR, the TCRdb table keeps only in-frame clones and is missing some. The sample records approximately 100,000 clones, around 50% being singletons. Points on this clone: Its target is not known.

The sample taken for sequencing was CD4+ T cells sorted from blood. The clonotype comes from a human donor in good health.

The CDR3, as DNA: TGCGCCAGCAGCTTCGACAGGGACTATGGCTACACCTTC. As protein: CASSFDRDYGYTF. The chain has TRBV5-1 and TRBJ1-2; 7 positions agree with TRBD1. Germline assignment: CDR1 SGHRS and CDR2 YFSETQ. The J segment lost 3 bases and the V segment lost 2 bases, leaving 1 base of the junction unmatched. The CDR3 has 13 amino acids.